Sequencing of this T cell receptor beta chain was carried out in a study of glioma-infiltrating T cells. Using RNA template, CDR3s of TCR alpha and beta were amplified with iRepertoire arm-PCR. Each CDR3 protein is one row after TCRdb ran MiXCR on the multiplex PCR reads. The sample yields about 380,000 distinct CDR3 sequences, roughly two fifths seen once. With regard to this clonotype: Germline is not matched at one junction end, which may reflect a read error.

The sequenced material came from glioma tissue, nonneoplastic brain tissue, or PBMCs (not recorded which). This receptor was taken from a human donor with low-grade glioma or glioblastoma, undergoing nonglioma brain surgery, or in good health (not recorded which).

CDR3 sequence reads: CANAQVDRGRNTTYF. The CDR3 nucleotides are TGTGCCAACGCTCAGGTGGACAGGGGAAGAAACACCACATATTTT. The chain combines TRBV27 with TRBJ1-3; TRBD1 aligns across 9 bases. This CDR3 is built from 15 residues. Germline V gene sequence: CDR1 MNHEY, CDR2 SMNVEV (reference sequence).